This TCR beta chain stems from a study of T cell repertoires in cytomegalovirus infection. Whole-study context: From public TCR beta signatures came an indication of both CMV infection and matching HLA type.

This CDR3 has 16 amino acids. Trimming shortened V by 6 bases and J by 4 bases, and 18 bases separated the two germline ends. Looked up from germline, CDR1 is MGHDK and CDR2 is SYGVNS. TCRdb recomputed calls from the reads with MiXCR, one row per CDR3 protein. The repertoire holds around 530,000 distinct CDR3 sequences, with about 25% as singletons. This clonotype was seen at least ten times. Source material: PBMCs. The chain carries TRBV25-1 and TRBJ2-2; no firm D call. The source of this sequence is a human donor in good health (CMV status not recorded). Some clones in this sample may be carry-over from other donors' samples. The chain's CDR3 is CASRFRGRSVTGELFF. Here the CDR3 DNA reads TGTGCCAGCAGATTTAGAGGCCGTTCGGTCACCGGGGAGCTGTTTTTT. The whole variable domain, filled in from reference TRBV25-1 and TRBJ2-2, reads EADIYQTPRYLVIGTGKKITLECSQTMGHDKMYWYQQDPGMELHLIHYSYGVNSTEKGDLSSESTVSRIRTEHFPLTLESARPSHTSQYLCASRFRGRSVTGELFFGEGSRLTVL.